A single sample is the source of the 19 T cell receptor beta chains below, sequenced in a study of T cell responses to AZD1222 COVID-19 vaccine. Sequenced by immunoSEQ multiplex PCR; TCRdb stores in-frame clones only, minus some. The table lists some 150,000 clones, about 92% of them singletons. The sequencing here drew on peripheral blood, taken 28 days after the second AZD1222 dose. These receptors were collected from an adult who received the AZD1222 COVID-19 vaccine.

The J gene is TRBJ2-2, the V gene TRBV28, with D perhaps TRBD2 (6 bases). The CDR3 sequence is 16 residues long. Germline CDR1 is MDHEN and CDR2 is SYDVKM. Trimming took off 4 bases at V and 8 bases at J, with 20 bases between the two ends. The CDR3 region is CASSSPSRDSKGELFF. CDR3 in DNA: TGTGCCAGCAGTTCCCCTTCTAGGGACTCCAAAGGGGAGCTGTTTTTT.

CDR3 sequence (DNA): TGTGCCAGCAGTTTACGCGGGAAGGCCGTGTGGGAGCAGTACTTC. Its protein product is CASSLRGKAVWEQYF. This chain uses TRBV27 with TRBJ2-7; D perhaps matches TRBD2 (6 bases). CDR1 is MNHEY and CDR2 is SMNVEV in the germline V gene (reference sequence). The germline V and J ends were trimmed by 2 bases and 7 bases, with 18 bases remaining between them. The CDR3 covers 15 residues.

The chain uses TRBV30 and TRBJ2-7; unclear D gene. There are 11 residues in the CDR3. Trimming removed 5 bases from V and 1 base from J, with 6 bases in between. Germline CDR1 GTSNPN, CDR2 SVGIG (reference sequence). The CDR3 spells CAWGVSYEQYF. CDR3 DNA sequence: TGTGCCTGGGGGGTTTCCTACGAGCAGTACTTC.

V gene TRBV7-2 combines with J gene TRBJ2-7, with TRBD2 identical over 11 bases. The CDR3 totals 16 residues. Germline V gene data show CDR1 as SGHTA and CDR2 as FQGNSA. V lost 2 bases, J lost 0 bases, and 3 bases stayed unmatched. The CDR3 region is CASSLLGLADSYEQYF. CDR3 nucleotides: TGTGCCAGCAGCTTATTGGGACTAGCGGACTCCTACGAGCAGTACTTC.

The chain links TRBV15 to TRBJ1-1; 7 nucleotides agree with TRBD1. The V segment lost 0 bases and the J segment 12 bases; nucleotides outside the gene matches: 7. This CDR3 is built from 13 residues. The germline V gene has CDR1 LNHNV and CDR2 YYDKDF (reference sequence). The CDR3 loop is CATSRDTTGRSFF. The CDR3 DNA reads as TGTGCCACCAGCAGAGATACGACAGGGCGGTCTTTCTTT.

V gene TRBV6-4 combines with J gene TRBJ1-4; D unresolved. V gave up 6 bases and J gave up 8 bases, with 16 bases separating them. The germline CDR1 and CDR2 sequences are MRHNA and SNTAGT. The CDR3 has 14 residues. This chain's CDR3 is CASRLDPASEKLFF. CDR3 in DNA: TGTGCCAGCAGACTAGACCCTGCTAGCGAAAAACTGTTTTTT.

The gene calls are TRBV6-2 or TRBV6-3 and TRBJ2-5; D perhaps matches TRBD1 (6 bases). The CDR3 runs to 14 residues. Germline-derived CDR1 and CDR2 are MNHEY and SVGEGT. V lost 1 base and J lost 2, with 8 bases in between. The CDR3, as DNA: TGTGCCAGCAGTTACTGGACAGCTCAAGAGACCCAGTACTTC. This gives the protein CASSYWTAQETQYF.

The rearrangement links TRBV3-1 (or the pseudogene TRBV3-2) to TRBJ1-2, with 12 bases aligning to TRBD1. This CDR3 is 17 amino acids long. From germline, CDR1 is LGHDT and CDR2 YNNKEL (reference sequence). The junction had 10 bases not matched to a gene; V was cut back by 0 bases and J by 8 bases. CDR3 in DNA: TGTGCCAGCAGCCAAGATTCCCCGGGACAGGGGGCCGGAGGCTACACCTTC. It specifies CASSQDSPGQGAGGYTF.

The rearrangement joins TRBV19 to TRBJ1-1, with unresolved D. The V end was cut by 6 bases, the J end by 1 base, with 12 bases between. Per the germline V gene, CDR1 is LNHDA and CDR2 is SQIVND (reference sequence). The CDR3 contains 14 residues. For the CDR3, the DNA is TGTGCCAGTAGGGTCGCGGCCGCGAACACTGAAGCTTTCTTT. Translated: CASRVAAANTEAFF.

This clone occurred once. The genes are TRBV9 and TRBJ2-1; 10 bases align to TRBD2. The CDR3 length is 16 residues. The V and J ends lost 4 bases and 7 bases, in that order; junction bases with no gene match: 11. The germline CDR1 and CDR2 sequences are SGDLS and YYNGEE. In nucleotides, the CDR3 is TGTGCCAGCAGCCCCCCTACTAGCGGGAAGAGTAATGAGCAGTTCTTC. Its protein is CASSPPTSGKSNEQFF. Variable domain in full (rest from reference TRBV9 and TRBJ2-1): DSGVTQTPKHLITATGQRVTLRCSPRSGDLSVYWYQQSLDQGLQFLIQYYNGEERAKGNILERFSAQQFPDLHSELNLSSLELGDSALYFCASSPPTSGKSNEQFFGPGTRLTVL.

The chain has TRBV6-2 or TRBV6-3 and TRBJ2-7, with 8 positions matching TRBD2. CDR1 is MNHEY and CDR2 is SVGEGT in the germline V gene. V lost 4 bases, J lost 3 bases, and 8 bases stayed unmatched. This CDR3 comprises 15 residues. The CDR3 region is CASSLGLAWGYEQYF. In nucleotides, the CDR3 is TGTGCCAGCAGTTTAGGACTAGCTTGGGGCTACGAGCAGTACTTC.

The gene calls are TRBV28 and TRBJ1-2; TRBD1 aligns across 8 bases. This CDR3 contains 14 residues. Germline V gene data show CDR1 as MDHEN and CDR2 as SYDVKM. V was clipped by 4 bases and J by 5 bases; unmatched bases: 6. CDR3 sequence reads: CASSSPQGAYGYTF. CDR3 nucleotide sequence: TGTGCCAGCAGTTCGCCGCAGGGGGCATATGGCTACACCTTC.

This clone was recorded a few times. V and J are TRBV2 and TRBJ1-5; D unresolved. The V and J ends lost 1 base and 3 bases respectively, with 13 bases between them. This CDR3 is 16 amino acids long. Germline V CDR1 and CDR2: SNHLY, FYNNEI. DNA for the CDR3: TGTGCCAGCAGTGAAGGGTCGGGATACCCCAATCAGCCCCAGCATTTT. It is translated as CASSEGSGYPNQPQHF.

This clone has only one observation. The genes are TRBV30 and TRBJ2-1; a weak D match, TRBD2 (6 bases). Germline lookup yields CDR1 GTSNPN and CDR2 SVGIG (reference sequence). CDR3 length equals 19 residues. V lost 0 bases, J lost 1 base, and 22 bases lay in between. CDR3 residues: CAWSVIPLGDFKSYNEQFF. CDR3 bases: TGTGCCTGGAGTGTAATCCCCCTCGGGGACTTTAAATCCTACAATGAGCAGTTCTTC.

This chain joins TRBV4-1 and TRBJ1-1; no reliable D call. There are 13 residues in the CDR3. V dropped 0 bases and J dropped 4 bases, with 6 bases sitting between them. The germline CDR1 and CDR2 sequences are MGHRA and YSYEKL. CDR3 sequence (DNA): TGCGCCAGCAGCCAAGATGGTGTCACTGAAGCTTTCTTT. Amino acid sequence: CASSQDGVTEAFF.

This clone was picked up one time. This rearrangement joins TRBV28 to TRBJ1-2, with D perhaps TRBD1 (5 bases). Trimming removed 8 bases at V and 4 bases at J, with 17 bases between. Germline V gene data show CDR1 as MDHEN and CDR2 as SYDVKM. CDR3 length: 14 residues. The CDR3 nucleotides read TGTGCCAGCCAGGCGGCAGGGTGGGGCTATGGCTACACCTTC. Translation gives CASQAAGWGYGYTF.

J is TRBJ2-7 and V is TRBV27; D gene unclear. The V end was cut by 2 bases, the J end by 7 bases, with 12 bases between. This CDR3 has 13 residues. Germline V lookup: CDR1 MNHEY, CDR2 SMNVEV (reference sequence). The CDR3 protein is CASSLRLRKEQYF. For the CDR3, the DNA is TGTGCCAGCAGTTTACGATTGAGGAAGGAGCAGTACTTC.

V usage is TRBV6-5 and J usage is TRBJ1-1, with TRBD1 identical over 7 bases. After removal of 6 bases from V and 6 bases from J, the junction contained 7 bases not matched to a gene. Germline-derived CDR1 and CDR2 are MNHEY and SVGAGI. This CDR3 has 13 residues. CDR3 in DNA: TGTGCCAGCAGCACAGGGGACCGACCTGAAGCTTTCTTT. Its translation is CASSTGDRPEAFF.

V and J are TRBV5-1 and TRBJ2-2; D gene ambiguous. The CDR3 length is 15 residues. V lost 4 bases and J lost 1, with 11 bases in between. CDR1 and CDR2 from the germline V gene are SGHRS and YFSETQ. The CDR3 DNA reads TGCGCCAGCAGCCTACCCGAAGTGAACACCGGGGAGCTGTTTTTT. This translates into CASSLPEVNTGELFF.